This entry lists 20 T cell receptor beta chains sequenced from one sample in a study of blood T cells in healthy people across ages. Alongside a J-beta primer mix, a sample-barcoded 5' primer served in a second PCR lasting roughly 7 to 12 cycles. One entry per CDR3 protein results from TCRdb running MiXCR on the 5' RACE reads. This sample has 380,000 or so distinct CDR3 sequences; over 45% occur once, and the top ten carry 45% to 60%. Input material: blood. The receptors were gathered from a man between 60 and 75 years old in good health.

As for this clonotype: A read error may be the cause here, since a much bigger clone is one base away. The chain has TRBV24-1 and TRBJ2-3, with D possibly being TRBD2 (5 bases). This CDR3 is built from 15 residues. Trimming shortened V by 4 bases and J by 3 bases, and 13 bases separated the two germline ends. Germline CDR1 and CDR2: KGHDR and SFDVKD. In nucleotides, the CDR3 is TGTGCCACCAGTGAATCGGTTGGCGGGACAGATACGCAGTATTTT. Translated, it gives CATSESVGGTDTQYF.

Details on this clonotype: A read error may explain this, as a much larger clone is one base away. J is TRBJ2-4 and V is TRBV28; TRBD1 might be the D (6 bases). The DNA end lines up better with TRBJ2-7; the J call may be wrong. There are 14 residues in the CDR3. Germline-derived CDR1 and CDR2 are MDHEN and SYDVKM. In DNA, the CDR3 is TGTGCCAGCAGTCTCAGCCGGGACACCTGCGAGCAGTACTTC. Translated: CASSLSRDTCEQYF.

The chain has TRBV9 and TRBJ2-7; 10 nucleotides agree with TRBD1. With V trimmed by 5 bases and J by 6 bases, 14 bases remained unmatched. CDR1 is SGDLS and CDR2 is YYNGEE in the germline V gene. The CDR3 is 16 residues long. The CDR3 loop is CASSETGGAAFFEQYF. CDR3 DNA: TGTGCCAGCAGTGAGACAGGGGGCGCCGCTTTTTTCGAGCAGTACTTC.

The V call is TRBV14, the J call TRBJ1-2, with a tentative D call TRBD1 (5 bases). Germline CDR1 and CDR2: SGHDN and FVKESK. The CDR3 is 15 amino acids. Trimming cost V 2 bases and J 4 bases, with 14 bases left between them. CDR3 sequence: CASSQIGRGVYGYTF. CDR3 coding DNA: TGTGCCAGCAGCCAAATTGGGCGGGGCGTCTATGGCTACACCTTC.

The table lists this clonotype with a few counts. This clone may be a read error of a much larger clone one base away. This chain connects TRBV7-3 to TRBJ2-3; TRBD2 agrees at 9 bases. The CDR3 contains 14 residues. The V and J ends lost 4 bases and 1 base, in that order; junction bases with no gene match: 0. CDR1 is SGHTA and CDR2 is FQGTGA in the germline V gene. CDR3 in amino acids: CASSWTSGTDTQYF. CDR3 nucleotides: TGTGCCAGCAGCTGGACTAGCGGCACAGATACGCAGTATTTT. Combining the CDR3 with reference TRBV7-3 and TRBJ2-3 gives the whole variable domain GAGVSQTPSNKVTEKGKYVELRCDPISGHTALYWYRQSLGQGPEFLIYFQGTGAADDSGLPNDRFFAVRPEGSVSTLKIQRTERGDSAVYLCASSWTSGTDTQYFGPGTRLTVL.

The rearrangement uses TRBV2 and TRBJ2-1; 8 bases line up with TRBD2. V was pared by 3 bases and J by 7 bases, with 2 bases of the junction left unmatched. CDR1 SNHLY and CDR2 FYNNEI come from the germline V gene. There are 13 residues in the CDR3. CDR3 in amino acids: CASSEKRENEQFF. CDR3 DNA sequence: TGTGCCAGCAGTGAGAAGCGGGAGAATGAGCAGTTCTTC.

The chain links TRBV7-7 to TRBJ2-7; 10 positions match TRBD1. Germline V gives CDR1 SSHAT, CDR2 FNYEAQ (reference sequence). CDR3 size: 16 residues. As DNA, the CDR3 is TGTGCTAGCCGACTAGGGGGACAGGGGAACTCCTACGAGCAGTACTTC. Protein sequence: CASRLGGQGNSYEQYF.

The table lists this clonotype with a count of one. The chain carries TRBV20-1 and TRBJ1-3; D call uncertain. This CDR3 is built from 16 residues. V was trimmed by 1 base and J by 0 bases, leaving 13 bases between them. Germline-derived CDR1 and CDR2 are DFQATT and SNEGSKA (reference sequence). CDR3 sequence reads: CSARGPLHPSGNTIYF. The CDR3, as DNA: TGCAGTGCTAGAGGCCCCCTCCACCCCTCTGGAAACACCATATATTTT.

The rearrangement links TRBV29-1 to TRBJ2-7, with 10 bases aligning to TRBD2. The CDR3 totals 13 residues. The germline V gene encodes CDR1 SQVTM and CDR2 ANQGSEA. The junction had 10 bases not matched to a gene; V was cut back by 7 bases and J by 7 bases. In nucleotides, the CDR3 is TGCAGCGGTCTAGCGGGAGTCGATAATGAGCAGTACTTC. Amino acid sequence: CSGLAGVDNEQYF.

CDR3 protein: CASAIGGGGVNEQFF. The CDR3 nucleotides read TGTGCCAGCGCAATAGGGGGAGGGGGTGTCAATGAGCAGTTCTTC. The chain has TRBV14 and TRBJ2-1; perhaps TRBD2 as D (7 bases). Deletions cut 8 bases from V and 6 bases from J, with 20 bases between. This CDR3 comprises 15 residues. Germline loops: CDR1 SGHDN, CDR2 FVKESK.

This chain uses TRBV12-3 or TRBV12-4 with TRBJ2-3; the match to TRBD2 covers 12 bases. CDR3 length: 14 residues. V lost 8 bases, J lost 7 bases, and 7 bases stayed unmatched. The CDR3 bases are TGTGCCAGCGGACAGACTAGCGGGAGAAATACGCAGTATTTT. Encoded protein: CASGQTSGRNTQYF.

The sample holds a few counts of this clonotype. The chain couples TRBV4-3 to TRBJ2-2, with D possibly being TRBD2 (6 bases). The CDR3 runs to 16 residues. V was shortened by 0 bases and J by 4 bases, with 12 bases between the two germline ends. Looked up from germline, CDR1 is LGHNA and CDR2 is YSLEER. DNA of the CDR3: TGCGCCAGCAGCCAAGATCCGACTAGGTCCACCGGGGAGCTGTTTTTT. Its translation is CASSQDPTRSTGELFF.

This chain links TRBV18 with TRBJ2-3, with D tentatively TRBD2 (5 bases). With 3 bases removed from V and 4 bases from J, the gap between germline ends came to 14 bases. Per the germline V gene, CDR1 is KGHSH and CDR2 is LQKENI. The length of the CDR3 is 15 residues. In nucleotides, the CDR3 is TGTGCCAGCTCACCCCGGGTTAGCGAATCAGATACGCAGTATTTT. Protein product: CASSPRVSESDTQYF.

The chain carries TRBV7-2 and TRBJ2-1; no reliable D call. Trimming left V 2 bases short and J 0 bases short, with 11 bases between. Germline CDR1 reads SGHTA; CDR2 reads FQGNSA. The CDR3 runs 16 residues. This chain's CDR3 is CASSLLERSSYNEQFF. The CDR3 DNA reads as TGTGCCAGCAGCTTATTAGAAAGAAGCTCCTACAATGAGCAGTTCTTC. Combining the CDR3 with reference TRBV7-2 and TRBJ2-1 gives the whole variable domain GAGVSQSPSNKVTEKGKDVELRCDPISGHTALYWYRQSLGQGLEFLIYFQGNSAPDKSGLPSDRFSAERTGGSVSTLTIQRTQQEDSAVYLCASSLLERSSYNEQFFGPGTRLTVL.

J is TRBJ2-5 and V is TRBV20-1, with 14 bases identical to TRBD2. This CDR3 has 14 amino acids. V gave up 7 bases and J gave up 4 bases; unmatched junction bases: 5. From germline, CDR1 is DFQATT and CDR2 SNEGSKA (reference sequence). The CDR3 nucleotides are TGCAGTGTGACTAGCGGGGGGGCCAGAGAGACCCAGTACTTC. Protein sequence: CSVTSGGARETQYF.

CDR3 sequence: CSAYGANSNQPQHF. The CDR3 region has the DNA TGCAGTGCTTATGGTGCAAATAGCAATCAGCCCCAGCATTTT. The J gene is TRBJ1-5, the V gene TRBV20-1, with no clear D. Germline V gene data show CDR1 as DFQATT and CDR2 as SNEGSKA (reference sequence). The CDR3 has 14 residues. With 5 bases removed from V and 0 bases from J, the gap between germline ends came to 11 bases.

This clonotype was counted at least ten times. The chain carries TRBV7-2 and TRBJ2-3; the D gene is possibly TRBD2 (5 bases). Trimming left V 3 bases short and J 2 bases short, with 9 bases between. The germline CDR1 and CDR2 sequences are SGHTA and FQGNSA. This CDR3 comprises 14 residues. CDR3 coding DNA: TGTGCCAGCAGCTTGGGAGCATTCACAGATACGCAGTATTTT. Translation: CASSLGAFTDTQYF.

The rearrangement links TRBV6-2 or TRBV6-3 to TRBJ2-1; 8 bases fit TRBD2. V was clipped by 4 bases and J by 7 bases; unmatched bases: 6. The V gene's germline CDR1 is MNHEY and CDR2 SVGEGT. This CDR3 has 14 amino acids. The CDR3 nucleotides read TGTGCCAGCAGTTCTCGCGGGGGGCCGAATGAGCAGTTCTTC. This codes for CASSSRGGPNEQFF.

The chain is built from TRBV29-1 and TRBJ1-2, with D perhaps TRBD1 (5 bases). The V end lost 6 bases, the J end lost 7 bases, and 18 bases lay between the germline ends. The CDR3 consists of 13 residues. CDR1 and CDR2 (germline): SQVTM, ANQGSEA. DNA of the CDR3: TGCAGCGTGGGGGACGGGATCCGCTCTGGCTACACCTTC. This translates into CSVGDGIRSGYTF.

The chain combines TRBV28 with TRBJ2-4; a possible D gene is TRBD2 (5 bases). Germline V CDR1 and CDR2: MDHEN, SYDVKM. The CDR3 totals 14 residues. Trimming cost V 8 bases and J 0 bases, with 11 bases left between them. CDR3 region: CASRGTLAKNIQYF. CDR3 sequence (DNA): TGTGCCAGCCGGGGTACTCTAGCCAAAAACATTCAGTACTTC.